What follows are 32 T cell receptor beta chains derived from one specimen sequenced in a study of cytomegalovirus exposure and HLA in healthy donors. Profiled with immunoSEQ multiplex PCR; TCRdb holds only in-frame clones, not every one. The data hold tens of thousands of clones, with roughly 95% observed a single time. The sequenced sample consisted of PBMCs. These receptors all stem from a woman younger than 30 in good health and CMV-seronegative.

This rearrangement joins TRBV28 to TRBJ1-2; maybe TRBD1 (6 bases). In germline, CDR1 is MDHEN, CDR2 SYDVKM. CDR3 length: 14 amino acids. Trimming pared 6 bases from V and 6 bases from J, leaving 17 bases between. The CDR3, as DNA: TGTGCCAGCAGGCGTACAGGGAGATGGGATGGCTACACCTTC. It translates to CASRRTGRWDGYTF.

The chain couples TRBV5-1 to TRBJ2-3; 9 nucleotides align to TRBD2. CDR1 and CDR2 (germline): SGHRS, YFSETQ. The CDR3 spans 16 residues. The V and J ends lost 4 bases and 4 bases, in that order; junction bases with no gene match: 10. CDR3 protein: CASSRGASGVSDTQYF. The CDR3 DNA reads as TGCGCCAGCAGCAGAGGGGCTAGCGGGGTCTCAGATACGCAGTATTTT. Complete variable domain (other parts from reference TRBV5-1 and TRBJ2-3): KAGVTQTPRYLIKTRGQQVTLSCSPISGHRSVSWYQQTPGQGLQFLFEYFSETQRNKGNFPGRFSGRQFSNSRSEMNVSTLELGDSALYLCASSRGASGVSDTQYFGPGTRLTVL.

J is TRBJ2-1 and V is TRBV9, with 7 bases identical to TRBD1. The CDR3 runs 15 residues. Germline lookup yields CDR1 SGDLS and CDR2 YYNGEE. V was pared by 0 bases and J by 4 bases, with 4 bases of the junction left unmatched. CDR3 DNA sequence: TGTGCCAGCAGCGTAGCAGGACAGGATTACAATGAGCAGTTCTTC. Translating it yields CASSVAGQDYNEQFF.

The rearrangement joins TRBV9 to TRBJ2-7, with TRBD1 identical over 7 bases. Germline trimming cut 0 bases from V and 2 bases from J; bases unmatched to any gene: 5. The CDR3 extends over 15 amino acids. Per germline, CDR1 SGDLS and CDR2 YYNGEE. DNA of the CDR3: TGTGCCAGCAGCGTAGGAGGGGACAGAACCTACGAGCAGTACTTC. This codes for CASSVGGDRTYEQYF.

This sequence joins TRBV5-1 and TRBJ1-4; 7 bases are a match to TRBD1. The CDR3 covers 15 residues. V gave up 4 bases and J gave up 4 bases; unmatched junction bases: 7. Germline loops: CDR1 SGHRS, CDR2 YFSETQ. CDR3 nucleotide sequence: TGCGCCAGCAGCGGCCGAGGACAGGATAATGAAAAACTGTTTTTT. Residues: CASSGRGQDNEKLFF.

This chain joins TRBV2 and TRBJ1-1, with D unclear. The V and J ends lost 3 bases and 4 bases respectively, with 12 bases between them. Germline V lookup: CDR1 SNHLY, CDR2 FYNNEI. CDR3 length: 14 residues. CDR3: CASSERGWSTEAFF. The CDR3 coding sequence is TGTGCCAGCAGTGAGCGGGGTTGGAGCACTGAAGCTTTCTTT.

Only one count was recorded for this clone. The chain carries TRBV30 and TRBJ2-7; tentatively, D is TRBD1 (5 bases). V was clipped by 0 bases and J by 3 bases, with 12 bases between them. Germline CDR1 and CDR2: GTSNPN and SVGIG (reference sequence). The CDR3 contains 14 residues. As DNA, the CDR3 is TGTGCCTGGAGTGTCGCCCAGGGCAACTACGAGCAGTACTTC. It yields the protein CAWSVAQGNYEQYF.

A single count supports this clone. The rearrangement joins TRBV5-4 to TRBJ2-3; 7 bases align to TRBD2. The ends lost 4 bases at V and 2 bases at J; junction bases unmatched: 10. The CDR3 sequence is 16 residues long. In germline, CDR1 is SGHNT, CDR2 YYREEE (reference sequence). CDR3 loop: CASSPRAGLPTDTQYF. The DNA of the CDR3 is TGTGCCAGCAGCCCCCGAGCGGGACTTCCCACAGATACGCAGTATTTT. The whole variable domain, remainder taken from reference TRBV5-4 and TRBJ2-3, is ETGVTQSPTHLIKTRGQQVTLRCSSQSGHNTVSWYQQALGQGPQFIFQYYREEENGRGNFPPRFSGLQFPNYSSELNVNALELDDSALYLCASSPRAGLPTDTQYFGPGTRLTVL.

V gene TRBV18 combines with J gene TRBJ1-3; 10 bases map to TRBD1. The germline CDR1 and CDR2 sequences are KGHSH and LQKENI. CDR3 length: 16 residues. Losses at the gene ends were 1 base for V and 6 bases for J; bases not matched to a gene: 6. In DNA, the CDR3 is TGTGCCAGCTCACCACTCTCCGGGACAGGGGCAAACACCATATATTTT. Amino acids: CASSPLSGTGANTIYF.

CDR3 bases: TGCAGCGTTGTGGACAGCACCGGGGAGCTGTTTTTT. Amino acids: CSVVDSTGELFF. This chain connects TRBV29-1 to TRBJ2-2; D might be TRBD1 (6 bases). CDR1 is SQVTM, CDR2 ANQGSEA, per germline. The ends were cut back, 4 bases at V and 4 bases at J, with 7 bases in the middle. This CDR3 contains 12 residues.

V gene TRBV7-2 combines with J gene TRBJ1-6; possibly TRBD1 for D (6 bases). V was trimmed by 2 bases and J by 7 bases, leaving 12 bases between them. The CDR3 is 15 residues long. Germline CDR1 reads SGHTA; CDR2 reads FQGNSA. The CDR3 coding sequence is TGTGCCAGCAGCTTACAGGGGACGCTGAATTCACCCCTCCACTTT. The encoded protein is CASSLQGTLNSPLHF.

V gene TRBV4-1 combines with J gene TRBJ2-1; TRBD2 matches 8 bases. Trimming took 3 bases from V and 1 from J; bases not matched to a gene: 8. The CDR3 has 17 amino acids. From germline, CDR1 is MGHRA and CDR2 YSYEKL. CDR3 sequence reads: CASSHGLARSSYNEQFF. The CDR3, as DNA: TGCGCCAGCAGCCATGGACTAGCAAGAAGTTCCTACAATGAGCAGTTCTTC.

The chain recombines TRBV7-9 with TRBJ2-5; 8 nucleotides match TRBD2. The CDR3 contains 15 residues. V dropped 3 bases and J dropped 1; count of bases not matched to a gene: 4. The germline V gene has CDR1 SEHNR and CDR2 FQNEAQ (reference sequence). The CDR3 here is CASSFGGGLQETQYF. CDR3 DNA sequence: TGTGCCAGCAGCTTCGGCGGGGGGCTCCAAGAGACCCAGTACTTC.

This chain uses TRBV5-1 with TRBJ1-1; D call uncertain. The CDR3 is 13 residues long. Germline V gives CDR1 SGHRS, CDR2 YFSETQ. V gave up 1 base and J gave up 7 bases, with 11 bases separating them. The DNA of the CDR3 is TGCGCCAGCAGCTTGACGATTGCGGGTGAAGCTTTCTTT. This sequence encodes CASSLTIAGEAFF.

The chain uses TRBV2 and TRBJ1-4, with D perhaps matching TRBD1 (5 bases). This CDR3 spans 15 amino acids. Trimming cost V 6 bases and J 0 bases, with 11 bases left between them. CDR1 and CDR2 from the germline V gene are SNHLY and FYNNEI. The CDR3 here is CASRETVATNEKLFF. The CDR3 region has the DNA TGTGCCAGCAGGGAGACAGTTGCAACTAATGAAAAACTGTTTTTT. The full variable domain, in which reference TRBV2 and TRBJ1-4 provide the parts outside the CDR3, is EPEVTQTPSHQVTQMGQEVILRCVPISNHLYFYWYRQILGQKVEFLVSFYNNEISEKSEIFDDQFSVERPDGSNFTLKIRSTKLEDSAMYFCASRETVATNEKLFFGSGTQLSVL.

V usage is TRBV28 and J usage is TRBJ1-5, with 7 bases aligning to TRBD1. V was pared by 3 bases and J by 2 bases, with 7 bases of the junction left unmatched. The CDR3 has 16 residues. Germline CDR1 and CDR2: MDHEN and SYDVKM. Here the CDR3 DNA reads TGTGCCAGCAGTTTCCAGGGGGGAGGAGGCAATCAGCCCCAGCATTTT. Protein sequence: CASSFQGGGGNQPQHF.

The chain links TRBV6-5 to TRBJ1-2, with D possibly TRBD1 on 5 matching bases. CDR1 and CDR2 from the germline V gene are MNHEY and SVGAGI. V was shortened by 5 bases and J by 8 bases, with 21 bases between the two germline ends. The CDR3 has 15 amino acids. CDR3 bases: TGTGCCAGCAGTGCCCTCCTTGACAGCGTAATCGGCTACACCTTC. This gives the protein CASSALLDSVIGYTF.

The rearrangement uses TRBV5-4 and TRBJ2-2, with 12 positions matching TRBD2. This CDR3 has 14 amino acids. CDR1 is SGHNT and CDR2 is YYREEE in the germline V gene (reference sequence). V lost 3 bases to trimming and J lost 7 bases; unmatched junction nucleotides: 1. CDR3 nucleotides: TGTGCCAGCAGCTCTAGCGGGAGGGTCGGGGAGCTGTTTTTT. Protein sequence: CASSSSGRVGELFF.

The V call is TRBV10-3, the J call TRBJ1-2; no clear D gene. The CDR3 spans 15 residues. Germline V gives CDR1 ENHRY, CDR2 SYGVKD. Trimming shortened V by 6 bases and J by 4 bases, and 18 bases separated the two germline ends. CDR3 bases: TGTGCCATCAGACTAGATCATGGCGGCAGCTATGGCTACACCTTC. Its translation: CAIRLDHGGSYGYTF.

V gene TRBV5-1 combines with J gene TRBJ2-3; TRBD2 is a possible D gene (5 bases). With 0 bases removed from V and 3 bases from J, the gap between germline ends came to 8 bases. This CDR3 spans 14 amino acids. The germline CDR1 and CDR2 sequences are SGHRS and YFSETQ. The CDR3 DNA sequence: TGCGCCAGCAGCTTGGGAGGGAGAACAGATACGCAGTATTTT. Its protein is CASSLGGRTDTQYF.

This chain links TRBV4-1 with TRBJ2-7; D is possibly TRBD2 (7 bases). The V end was cut by 1 base, the J end by 7 bases, with 14 bases between. CDR1 is MGHRA and CDR2 is YSYEKL in the germline V gene. The CDR3 has 14 residues. For the CDR3, the DNA is TGCGCCAGCAGCCAAGCCCAACAGGGAGGGGAGCAGTACTTC. It translates to CASSQAQQGGEQYF.

This clone was seen a single time. The rearrangement joins TRBV5-1 to TRBJ1-2; no definite D call. The CDR3 has 13 amino acids. In germline, CDR1 is SGHRS, CDR2 YFSETQ. Trimming stripped 0 bases from V and 7 bases from J, with 10 bases between. The CDR3 loop reads CASSLERYSGYTF. The CDR3 DNA reads as TGCGCCAGCAGCTTGGAGCGGTACTCTGGCTACACCTTC.

The chain has TRBV14 and TRBJ2-5; D is unclear. Germline V gives CDR1 SGHDN, CDR2 FVKESK. CDR3 size: 15 residues. V was shortened by 0 bases and J by 4 bases, with 12 bases between the two germline ends. CDR3 loop: CASSQDPISTETQYF. CDR3 nucleotides: TGTGCCAGCAGCCAAGACCCAATTAGCACAGAGACCCAGTACTTC.

This chain joins TRBV27 and TRBJ1-2; possibly TRBD1 for D (6 bases). CDR3 size: 15 residues. CDR1 and CDR2 from the germline V gene are MNHEY and SMNVEV (reference sequence). V lost 6 bases to trimming and J lost 0 bases, with 14 bases between them. CDR3 sequence reads: CASRAPGTSNYGYTF. CDR3 nucleotide sequence: TGTGCCAGCAGAGCGCCCGGGACATCTAACTATGGCTACACCTTC.

The chain is built from TRBV4-3 and TRBJ2-1; perhaps TRBD1 as D (6 bases). Germline V CDR1 and CDR2: LGHNA, YSLEER. V dropped 4 bases and J dropped 5 bases, with 12 bases sitting between them. The CDR3 runs to 14 residues. The CDR3 bases are TGCGCCAGCAGCCCCCAGACAGGAGACAATGAGCAGTTCTTC. This translates into CASSPQTGDNEQFF.

The rearrangement joins TRBV7-9 to TRBJ2-7, with a tentative D call TRBD1 (6 bases). The germline V gene has CDR1 SEHNR and CDR2 FQNEAQ (reference sequence). V lost 1 base and J 0 bases, leaving 10 bases between the germline ends. The CDR3 runs to 15 residues. Written as DNA, the CDR3 is TGTGCCAGCAGCTTAGGACAGGCTAGCTCCTACGAGCAGTACTTC. This gives the protein CASSLGQASSYEQYF.

The V call is TRBV6-5, the J call TRBJ2-1, with no clear D. Germline V gene sequence: CDR1 MNHEY, CDR2 SVGAGI. Trimming left V 0 bases short and J 3 bases short, with 12 bases between. This CDR3 contains 16 residues. CDR3 in amino acids: CASSYSMSLGYNEQFF. In DNA form, the CDR3 reads TGTGCCAGCAGTTACTCGATGAGTCTAGGCTACAATGAGCAGTTCTTC.

This clone was counted a single time. The chain combines TRBV2 with TRBJ1-2; D remains ambiguous. V shed 4 bases and J shed 6 bases, with 15 bases lying between them. Germline CDR1 SNHLY, CDR2 FYNNEI. The CDR3 runs 14 residues. In DNA, the CDR3 is TGTGCCAGCAGTGTTTTCAGTCCTTTTGATGGCTACACCTTC. This codes for CASSVFSPFDGYTF.

This chain connects TRBV6-1 to TRBJ1-5; unclear D gene. CDR1 and CDR2 (germline): MNHNS, SASEGT. This CDR3 has 17 amino acids. V was pared by 4 bases and J by 0 bases, with 16 bases between. As DNA, the CDR3 is TGTGCCAGCAGTGCTCGCTCGGAGTTGTATAGCAATCAGCCCCAGCATTTT. This encodes CASSARSELYSNQPQHF.

This chain's CDR3 is CASSPRQGSGELFF. In DNA form, the CDR3 reads TGTGCCAGCAGCCCCCGGCAGGGCAGCGGGGAGCTGTTTTTT. This chain connects TRBV5-4 to TRBJ2-2; D may be TRBD1 (5 bases). Per germline, CDR1 SGHNT and CDR2 YYREEE (reference sequence). V gave up 4 bases and J gave up 7 bases, with 14 bases separating them. This CDR3 is built from 14 residues.

The CDR3 loop is CASSTFDRGSQPQHF. The CDR3 nucleotides are TGTGCCAGCAGCACGTTCGACAGGGGAAGTCAGCCCCAGCATTTT. The V gene is TRBV7-6, the J gene TRBJ1-5; TRBD1 matches 8 bases. This CDR3 spans 15 amino acids. The germline gives CDR1 SGHVS, CDR2 FNYEAQ. V dropped 5 bases and J dropped 6; count of bases not matched to a gene: 9.

V is TRBV27 and J is TRBJ2-1; 10 positions agree with TRBD2. Germline loops: CDR1 MNHEY, CDR2 SMNVEV (reference sequence). The ends lost 2 bases at V and 8 bases at J; junction bases unmatched: 6. The CDR3 is made up of 15 amino acids. For the CDR3, the DNA is TGTGCCAGCAGTTTACGGCTAGCGGGAGAATATGAGCAGTTCTTC. Translation: CASSLRLAGEYEQFF.